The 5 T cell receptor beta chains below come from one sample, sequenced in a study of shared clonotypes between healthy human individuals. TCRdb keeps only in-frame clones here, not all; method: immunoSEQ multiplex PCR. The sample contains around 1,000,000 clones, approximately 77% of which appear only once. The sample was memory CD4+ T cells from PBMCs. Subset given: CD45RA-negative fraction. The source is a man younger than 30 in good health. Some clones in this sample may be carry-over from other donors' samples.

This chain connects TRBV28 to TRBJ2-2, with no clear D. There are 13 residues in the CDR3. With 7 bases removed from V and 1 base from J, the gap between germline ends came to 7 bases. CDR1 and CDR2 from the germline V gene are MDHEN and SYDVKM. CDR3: CASKTENTGELFF. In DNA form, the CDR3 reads TGTGCCAGCAAAACAGAGAACACCGGGGAGCTGTTTTTT.

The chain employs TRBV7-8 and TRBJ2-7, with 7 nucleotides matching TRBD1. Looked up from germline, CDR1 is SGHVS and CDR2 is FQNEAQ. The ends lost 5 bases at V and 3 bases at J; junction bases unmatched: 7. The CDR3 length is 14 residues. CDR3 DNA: TGTGCCAGCAGCAAACGGACAGGAGGCTACGAGCAGTACTTC. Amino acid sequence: CASSKRTGGYEQYF.

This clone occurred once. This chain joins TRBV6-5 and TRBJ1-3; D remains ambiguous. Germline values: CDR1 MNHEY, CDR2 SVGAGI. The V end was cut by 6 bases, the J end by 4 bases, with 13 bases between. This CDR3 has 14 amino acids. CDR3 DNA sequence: TGTGCCAGCAGGTCCAGGCCGGAGGGAAACACCATATATTTT. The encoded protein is CASRSRPEGNTIYF.

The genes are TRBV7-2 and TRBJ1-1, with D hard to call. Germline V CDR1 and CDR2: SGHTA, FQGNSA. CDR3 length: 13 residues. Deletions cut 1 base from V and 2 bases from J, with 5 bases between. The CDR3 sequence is CASSLVANTEAFF. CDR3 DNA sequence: TGTGCCAGCAGCTTAGTGGCAAACACTGAAGCTTTCTTT.

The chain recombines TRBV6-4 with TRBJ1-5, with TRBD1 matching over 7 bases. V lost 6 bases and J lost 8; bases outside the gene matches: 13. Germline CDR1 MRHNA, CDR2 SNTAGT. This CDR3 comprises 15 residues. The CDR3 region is CASSADRVGGKPQHF. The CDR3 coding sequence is TGTGCCAGCAGCGCCGACAGGGTAGGAGGGAAGCCCCAGCATTTT.